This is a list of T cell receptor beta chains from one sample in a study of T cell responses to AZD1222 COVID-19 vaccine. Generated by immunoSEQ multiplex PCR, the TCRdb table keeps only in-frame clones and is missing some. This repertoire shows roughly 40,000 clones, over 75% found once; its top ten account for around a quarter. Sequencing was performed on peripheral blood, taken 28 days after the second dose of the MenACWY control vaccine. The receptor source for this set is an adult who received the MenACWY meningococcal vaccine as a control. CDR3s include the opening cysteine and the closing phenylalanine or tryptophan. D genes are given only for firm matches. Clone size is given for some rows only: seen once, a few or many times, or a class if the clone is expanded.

DNA: TGTGCCAGCAGTGAGTTTCCGACAGGGCAGTATGGCTACACCTTC; CDR3: CASSEFPTGQYGYTF; J: TRBJ1-2; size: .; V: TRBV6-4; D: TRBD1
DNA: TGTGCCAGCAGTTTAACGGTCCCAGGCGAGCAGTACTTC; CDR3: CASSLTVPGEQYF; J: TRBJ2-7; size: .; V: TRBV28; D: .
DNA: TGCAGCGTTGAATCGGGGGACAGTTACGAGCAGTACTTC; CDR3: CSVESGDSYEQYF; J: TRBJ2-7; size: .; V: TRBV29-1; D: .
DNA: TGTGCCAGCAGCTTTAAGCTGGGACTTACTGAAAAACTGTTTTTT; CDR3: CASSFKLGLTEKLFF; J: TRBJ1-4; size: .; V: TRBV5-6; D: .
DNA: TGTGCCAGCAGCCGGCCGGCGTTTTATTCAAGCTCCTACAATGAGCAGTTCTTC; CDR3: CASSRPAFYSSSYNEQFF; J: TRBJ2-1; size: .; V: TRBV5-4; D: .
DNA: TGCAGTGCTAGTCCCGTCCTCTATGGCTACACCTTC; CDR3: CSASPVLYGYTF; J: TRBJ1-2; size: .; V: TRBV20-1; D: .
DNA: TGTGCCATCAGCGATAGAGTTGAGCAGTACTTC; CDR3: CAISDRVEQYF; J: TRBJ2-7; size: .; V: TRBV10-3; D: .
DNA: TGTGCCAGCAGCTGGACCGCGAACACTGAAGCTTTCTTT; CDR3: CASSWTANTEAFF; J: TRBJ1-1; size: .; V: TRBV7-3; D: .
DNA: TGTGCCTGGAGCCAGAGGGGGGGGATTGGAAACACCATATATTTT; CDR3: CAWSQRGGIGNTIYF; J: TRBJ1-3; size: .; V: TRBV30; D: .
DNA: TGTGCCAGCAGCCAAACTTGGTGGGGGAGCTCCTACAATGAGCAGTTCTTC; CDR3: CASSQTWWGSSYNEQFF; J: TRBJ2-1; size: .; V: TRBV28; D: .
DNA: TGTGCCAGCAGCCCCGGGACGAGCTCCTACGAGCAGTACTTC; CDR3: CASSPGTSSYEQYF; J: TRBJ2-7; size: few; V: TRBV7-9; D: .
DNA: TGTGCCAGTAGTACAGGGACAGGGTTTCATCAGCCCCAGCATTTT; CDR3: CASSTGTGFHQPQHF; J: TRBJ1-5; size: .; V: TRBV19; D: TRBD1
DNA: TGTGCCAGCAGTTACTTTAGGCTAGCGGGAGGCAATGAGCAGTTCTTC; CDR3: CASSYFRLAGGNEQFF; J: TRBJ2-1; size: .; V: TRBV6-5; D: TRBD2
DNA: TGTGCCAACGCCACTAGCGGGAGATGGTCCTACGAGCAGTACTTC; CDR3: CANATSGRWSYEQYF; J: TRBJ2-7; size: .; V: TRBV6-7; D: TRBD2
DNA: TGTGCCAGCACCACAGGGGGGGCGTACAATGAGCAGTTCTTC; CDR3: CASTTGGAYNEQFF; J: TRBJ2-1; size: .; V: TRBV28; D: .
DNA: TGTGCCAGCAGTTTATTCAGGGATGGAAACATTCAGTACTTC; CDR3: CASSLFRDGNIQYF; J: TRBJ2-4; size: once; V: TRBV28; D: .
DNA: TGTGCCAGTAGTATAACTGGAGGACAGGACTCCTACGAGCAGTACTTC; CDR3: CASSITGGQDSYEQYF; J: TRBJ2-7; size: .; V: TRBV19; D: TRBD1
DNA: TGTGCCAGCAGCCCGCGAGGGGACTCTGGAAACACCATATATTTT; CDR3: CASSPRGDSGNTIYF; J: TRBJ1-3; size: .; V: TRBV5-5; D: .
DNA: TGTGCCAGCAGTTTGACTACTAGGGCCTACGAGCAGTACTTC; CDR3: CASSLTTRAYEQYF; J: TRBJ2-7; size: .; V: TRBV6-6; D: .
DNA: TGTGCCACCAGTGACTCCCCCGGGACAGTATACGAGACCCAGTACTTC; CDR3: CATSDSPGTVYETQYF; J: TRBJ2-5; size: .; V: TRBV24-1; D: TRBD1
DNA: TGTGCCAGCAGCGTTAGCGGTGCGGGGGAGACCCAGTACTTC; CDR3: CASSVSGAGETQYF; J: TRBJ2-5; size: .; V: TRBV9; D: .
DNA: TGTGCCAGCACCGACCGGGGATCCTACGAGCAGTACTTC; CDR3: CASTDRGSYEQYF; J: TRBJ2-7; size: .; V: TRBV11-2; D: .
DNA: TGTGCCAGCAGTCCAGACTTTAATGAGCAGTTCTTC; CDR3: CASSPDFNEQFF; J: TRBJ2-1; size: .; V: TRBV2; D: .
DNA: TGTGCCAGCAGTGGCGACATAGAAGGCTACACCTTC; CDR3: CASSGDIEGYTF; J: TRBJ1-2; size: .; V: TRBV2; D: .
DNA: TGTGCCTGGAGTGTGACGGCAGATACGCAGTATTTT; CDR3: CAWSVTADTQYF; J: TRBJ2-3; size: .; V: TRBV30; D: .
DNA: TGTGCCAGCAGCCTTTCGGGCGGAAGCTCCTACGAGCAGTACTTC; CDR3: CASSLSGGSSYEQYF; J: TRBJ2-7; size: .; V: TRBV7-2; D: .
DNA: TGTGCCAGCAGCCACACGGGACAGGGGGAAATGTCCTATGGCTACACCTTC; CDR3: CASSHTGQGEMSYGYTF; J: TRBJ1-2; size: .; V: TRBV7-9; D: TRBD1
DNA: TGTGCCAGCAGCCTTGGGTGGACCCTCAATCAGCCCCAGCATTTT; CDR3: CASSLGWTLNQPQHF; J: TRBJ1-5; size: .; V: TRBV5-6; D: .
DNA: TGCGCCAGCAGCCAAACCGGGACTAGTGACTACGAGCAGTACTTC; CDR3: CASSQTGTSDYEQYF; J: TRBJ2-7; size: .; V: TRBV4-1; D: TRBD2
DNA: TGTGCCAGCACCCAGGGGACAGGGCTCCCCTACGAGCAGTACTTC; CDR3: CASTQGTGLPYEQYF; J: TRBJ2-7; size: few; V: TRBV7-9; D: TRBD1
DNA: TGTGCCAGCAGCTTGGTCCCGGTGGATGAAAAACTGTTTTTT; CDR3: CASSLVPVDEKLFF; J: TRBJ1-4; size: .; V: TRBV5-4; D: .
DNA: TGTGCCAGCAGCTTAGATCAGAGCCGGACCCACAATGAGCAGTTCTTC; CDR3: CASSLDQSRTHNEQFF; J: TRBJ2-1; size: .; V: TRBV7-3; D: .
DNA: TGTGCCAGCAGCCTAGCGGGAGCCGGAGAGACCCAGTACTTC; CDR3: CASSLAGAGETQYF; J: TRBJ2-5; size: .; V: TRBV6-5; D: TRBD2
DNA: TGCGCCAGCAGCTTGGTTCCGGGGGGCGGTGGAGATACGCAGTATTTT; CDR3: CASSLVPGGGGDTQYF; J: TRBJ2-3; size: .; V: TRBV5-1; D: .
DNA: TGCGCCAGCAACACCCCACGTACTGGCGGGATGGGCTCCTACAATGAGCAGTTCTTC; CDR3: CASNTPRTGGMGSYNEQFF; J: TRBJ2-1; size: .; V: TRBV5-1; D: .
DNA: TGTGCCAGCAGCGTAGATGGTAGTGTGGGCCAGTTCTTC; CDR3: CASSVDGSVGQFF; J: TRBJ2-1; size: .; V: TRBV9; D: .
DNA: TGTGCCAGCAGCCGGACTAGCGGGTCCTACAATGAGCAGTTCTTC; CDR3: CASSRTSGSYNEQFF; J: TRBJ2-1; size: .; V: TRBV7-9; D: TRBD2
DNA: TGTGCCAGCAGTGGGACTAGCGGGAAGTACAATGAGCAGTTCTTC; CDR3: CASSGTSGKYNEQFF; J: TRBJ2-1; size: .; V: TRBV9; D: TRBD2
DNA: TGTGCCAGCAGCTTGGCCGCGAATGAAGCTTTCTTT; CDR3: CASSLAANEAFF; J: TRBJ1-1; size: .; V: TRBV5-6; D: .
DNA: TGTGCCAGCAGCCAGGCCTTCACAGGGACCGGGGAGCTGTTTTTT; CDR3: CASSQAFTGTGELFF; J: TRBJ2-2; size: few; V: TRBV3-1/TRBV3-2; D: .
DNA: TGTGCCAGCAGCTCACTCGGGGCTTCCGGCTACACCTTC; CDR3: CASSSLGASGYTF; J: TRBJ1-2; size: .; V: TRBV7-2; D: .
DNA: TGTGCCAGCAGTCGAGGACGTCTTTCCACTAATGAGCAGTTCTTC; CDR3: CASSRGRLSTNEQFF; J: TRBJ2-1; size: .; V: TRBV6-5; D: .
DNA: TGTGCCAGCAGCCCTACAGCGGGAGAAAGTCGGGAGCAGTACTTC; CDR3: CASSPTAGESREQYF; J: TRBJ2-7; size: few; V: TRBV7-6; D: TRBD2
DNA: TGTGCCAGCAGTTTATTTCGGGACAACTCCTACGAGCAGTACTTC; CDR3: CASSLFRDNSYEQYF; J: TRBJ2-7; size: .; V: TRBV28; D: .
DNA: TGTGCCAGCAGCGTAGAGCCAGGTCGTCTACCCTACACCTTC; CDR3: CASSVEPGRLPYTF; J: TRBJ1-2; size: .; V: TRBV9; D: .
DNA: TGTGCCAGCAGTTACGGTCCAGGGGGCGGCCAGCCCCAGCATTTT; CDR3: CASSYGPGGGQPQHF; J: TRBJ1-5; size: .; V: TRBV6-2/TRBV6-3; D: TRBD1
DNA: TGTGCCAGCAGCGTAAGTTATAGGAACACTGAAGCTTTCTTT; CDR3: CASSVSYRNTEAFF; J: TRBJ1-1; size: once; V: TRBV9; D: .
DNA: TGTGCCAGCAGCTTGGAGGCTAGCGGGAGGAGGGGTGAGCAGTTCTTC; CDR3: CASSLEASGRRGEQFF; J: TRBJ2-1; size: .; V: TRBV5-4; D: TRBD2
DNA: TGTGCCAGCAGCGATGGGACTAGCGGGAGAGGCTACAATGAGCAGTTCTTC; CDR3: CASSDGTSGRGYNEQFF; J: TRBJ2-1; size: .; V: TRBV9; D: TRBD2
DNA: TGTGCCAGCAGGAGAAGCACCGGGGAGCTGTTTTTT; CDR3: CASRRSTGELFF; J: TRBJ2-2; size: .; V: TRBV6-5; D: .
DNA: TGTGCCAGCAGCCTAACCCAGCGGGAGACATACAATGAGCAGTTCTTC; CDR3: CASSLTQRETYNEQFF; J: TRBJ2-1; size: .; V: TRBV4-2; D: TRBD2
DNA: TGTGCCAGCAGCCAAGTCGGGACAAGGTCCTACGAGCAGTACTTC; CDR3: CASSQVGTRSYEQYF; J: TRBJ2-7; size: .; V: TRBV3-1/TRBV3-2; D: .
DNA: TGTGCCAGTAGTATAACTTCTTCAGGCCACGAGCAGTACTTC; CDR3: CASSITSSGHEQYF; J: TRBJ2-7; size: .; V: TRBV19; D: .
DNA: TGTGCCAGCAGCGTAACAGGGGCCAACACTGAAGCTTTCTTT; CDR3: CASSVTGANTEAFF; J: TRBJ1-1; size: .; V: TRBV9; D: TRBD1
DNA: TGTGCCAGCAGCTATAGCGGGGTTACCTACAATGAGCAGTTCTTC; CDR3: CASSYSGVTYNEQFF; J: TRBJ2-1; size: .; V: TRBV11-1; D: TRBD2
DNA: TGTGCCAGCAGTGAAGCGGGGGGACTAGTACATGAGAGAAGAGCCAAAAACATTCAGTACTTC; CDR3: CASSEAGGLVHERRAKNIQYF; J: TRBJ2-4; size: .; V: TRBV2; D: TRBD2
DNA: TGTGCCAGCAGCTTAAGGGGAGACACTGAAGCTTTCTTT; CDR3: CASSLRGDTEAFF; J: TRBJ1-1; size: once; V: TRBV5-4; D: .
DNA: TGTGCCAGCAATCGCGGGAGAGGTGATACGCAGTATTTT; CDR3: CASNRGRGDTQYF; J: TRBJ2-3; size: .; V: TRBV28; D: TRBD2
DNA: TGTGCCAGCAGCTTCCTTAGGGAGCTTGGTGAGCAGTTCTTC; CDR3: CASSFLRELGEQFF; J: TRBJ2-1; size: .; V: TRBV7-2; D: .